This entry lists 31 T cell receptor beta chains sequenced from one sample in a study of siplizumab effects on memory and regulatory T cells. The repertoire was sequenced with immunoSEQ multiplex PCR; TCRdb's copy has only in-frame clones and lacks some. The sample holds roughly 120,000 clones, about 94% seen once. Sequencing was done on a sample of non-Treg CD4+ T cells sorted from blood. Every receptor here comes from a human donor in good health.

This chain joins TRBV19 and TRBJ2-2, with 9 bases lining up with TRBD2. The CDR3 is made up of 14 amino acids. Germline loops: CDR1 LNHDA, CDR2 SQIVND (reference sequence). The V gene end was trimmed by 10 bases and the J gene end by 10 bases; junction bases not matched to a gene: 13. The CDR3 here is CATSGRAGGMELFF. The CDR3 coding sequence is TGTGCCACGTCCGGGAGGGCGGGGGGGATGGAGCTGTTTTTT.

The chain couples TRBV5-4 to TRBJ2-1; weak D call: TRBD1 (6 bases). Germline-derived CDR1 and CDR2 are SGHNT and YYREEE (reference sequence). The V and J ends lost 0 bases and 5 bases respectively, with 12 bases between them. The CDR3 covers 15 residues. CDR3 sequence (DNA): TGTGCCAGCAGCTTGGGTACAGGGTTCAACAATGAGCAGTTCTTC. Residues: CASSLGTGFNNEQFF.

The CDR3 loop is CASSLDYFALYNEQFF. As DNA, the CDR3 is TGTGCCAGCAGCTTGGATTATTTCGCCCTTTACAATGAGCAGTTCTTC. This chain links TRBV7-8 with TRBJ2-1; no reliable D call. V was clipped by 3 bases and J by 4 bases, with 16 bases between them. The germline CDR1 and CDR2 sequences are SGHVS and FQNEAQ. CDR3 length equals 16 residues.

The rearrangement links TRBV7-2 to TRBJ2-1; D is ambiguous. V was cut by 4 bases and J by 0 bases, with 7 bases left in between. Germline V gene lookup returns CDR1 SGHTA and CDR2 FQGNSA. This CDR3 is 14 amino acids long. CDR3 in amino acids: CASSYVSSYNEQFF. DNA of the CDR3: TGTGCCAGCAGCTACGTTAGCTCCTACAATGAGCAGTTCTTC.

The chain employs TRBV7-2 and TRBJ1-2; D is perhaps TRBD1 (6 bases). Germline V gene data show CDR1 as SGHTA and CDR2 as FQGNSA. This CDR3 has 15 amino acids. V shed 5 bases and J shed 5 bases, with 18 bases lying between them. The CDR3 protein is CASSLGAQGLYGYTF. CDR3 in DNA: TGTGCCAGCAGCCTAGGGGCGCAGGGGTTATATGGCTACACCTTC.

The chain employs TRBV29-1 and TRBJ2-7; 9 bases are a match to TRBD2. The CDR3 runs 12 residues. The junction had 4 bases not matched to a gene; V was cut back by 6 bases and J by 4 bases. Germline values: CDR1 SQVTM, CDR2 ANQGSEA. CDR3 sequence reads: CSVPGLAYEQYF. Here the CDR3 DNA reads TGCAGCGTCCCGGGACTAGCTTACGAGCAGTACTTC.

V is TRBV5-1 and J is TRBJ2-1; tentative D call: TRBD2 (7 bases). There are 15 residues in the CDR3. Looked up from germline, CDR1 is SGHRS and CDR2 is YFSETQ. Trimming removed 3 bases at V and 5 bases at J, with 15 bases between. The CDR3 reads CASSSSGKGDNEQFF. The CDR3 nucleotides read TGCGCCAGCAGCTCCAGCGGGAAGGGGGACAATGAGCAGTTCTTC.

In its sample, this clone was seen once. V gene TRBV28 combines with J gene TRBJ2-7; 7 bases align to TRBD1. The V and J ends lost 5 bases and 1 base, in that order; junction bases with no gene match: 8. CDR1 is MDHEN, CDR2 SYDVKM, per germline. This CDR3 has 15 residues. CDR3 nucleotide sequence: TGTGCCAGCAGTCCACACAGGGGTCAGTCCTACGAGCAGTACTTC. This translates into CASSPHRGQSYEQYF.

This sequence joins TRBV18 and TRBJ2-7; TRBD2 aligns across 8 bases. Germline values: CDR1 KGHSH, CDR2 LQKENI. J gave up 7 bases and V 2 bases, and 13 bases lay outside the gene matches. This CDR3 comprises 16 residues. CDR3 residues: CASSPMSGGAPGEQYF. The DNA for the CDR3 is TGTGCCAGCTCACCAATGTCCGGGGGGGCCCCCGGGGAGCAGTACTTC.

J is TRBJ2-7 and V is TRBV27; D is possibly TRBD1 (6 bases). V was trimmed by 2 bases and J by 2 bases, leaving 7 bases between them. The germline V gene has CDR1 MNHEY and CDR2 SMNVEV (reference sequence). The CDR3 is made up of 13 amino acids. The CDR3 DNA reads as TGTGCCAGCAGTTTAAACAGGGCCTACGAGCAGTACTTC. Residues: CASSLNRAYEQYF.

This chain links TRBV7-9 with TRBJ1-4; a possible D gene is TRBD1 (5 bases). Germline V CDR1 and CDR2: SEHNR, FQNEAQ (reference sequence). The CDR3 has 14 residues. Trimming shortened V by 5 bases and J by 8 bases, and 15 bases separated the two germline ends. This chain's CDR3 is CASSDDTRDEKLFF. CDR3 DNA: TGTGCCAGCAGCGACGACACTAGGGACGAAAAACTGTTTTTT.

CDR3 loop: CASSYAYRAKGEQYF. Here the CDR3 DNA reads TGTGCCAGCAGTTACGCATACAGGGCGAAGGGCGAGCAGTACTTC. V and J are TRBV6-6 and TRBJ2-7, with D maybe TRBD1 (6 bases). The CDR3 is 15 residues long. In germline, CDR1 is MNHNY, CDR2 SVGAGI (reference sequence). The V end lost 2 bases, the J end lost 6 bases, and 17 bases lay between the germline ends.

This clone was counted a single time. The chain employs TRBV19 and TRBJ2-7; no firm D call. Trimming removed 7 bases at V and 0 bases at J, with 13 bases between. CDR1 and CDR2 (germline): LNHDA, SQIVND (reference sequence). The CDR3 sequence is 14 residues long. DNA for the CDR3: TGTGCCAGTACGGGCAGACCAGACTCCTACGAGCAGTACTTC. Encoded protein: CASTGRPDSYEQYF.

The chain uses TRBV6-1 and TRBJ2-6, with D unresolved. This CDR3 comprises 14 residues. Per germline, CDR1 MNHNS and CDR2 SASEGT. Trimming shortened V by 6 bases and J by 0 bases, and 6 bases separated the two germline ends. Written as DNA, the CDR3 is TGTGCCAGCAGGGACCGCTCTGGGGCCAACGTCCTGACTTTC. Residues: CASRDRSGANVLTF.

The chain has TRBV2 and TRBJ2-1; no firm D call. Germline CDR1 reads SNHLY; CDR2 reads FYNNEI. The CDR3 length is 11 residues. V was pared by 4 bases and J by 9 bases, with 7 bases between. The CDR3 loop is CASSVYGEQFF. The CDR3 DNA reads TGTGCCAGCAGTGTCTATGGTGAGCAGTTCTTC.

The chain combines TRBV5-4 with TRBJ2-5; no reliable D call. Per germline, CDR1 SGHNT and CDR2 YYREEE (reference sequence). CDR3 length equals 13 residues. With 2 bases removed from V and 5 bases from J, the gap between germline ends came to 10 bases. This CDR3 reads CASSFRSQETQYF. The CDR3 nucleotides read TGTGCCAGCAGCTTCCGCAGCCAGGAGACCCAGTACTTC. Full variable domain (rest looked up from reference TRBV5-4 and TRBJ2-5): ETGVTQSPTHLIKTRGQQVTLRCSSQSGHNTVSWYQQALGQGPQFIFQYYREEENGRGNFPPRFSGLQFPNYSSELNVNALELDDSALYLCASSFRSQETQYFGPGTRLLVL.

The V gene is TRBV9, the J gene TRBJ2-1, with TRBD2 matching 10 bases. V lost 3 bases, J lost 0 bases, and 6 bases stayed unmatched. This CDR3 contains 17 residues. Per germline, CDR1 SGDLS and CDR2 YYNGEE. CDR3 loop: CASSARSGGSSYNEQFF. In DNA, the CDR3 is TGTGCCAGCAGCGCACGTAGCGGGGGGAGCTCCTACAATGAGCAGTTCTTC.

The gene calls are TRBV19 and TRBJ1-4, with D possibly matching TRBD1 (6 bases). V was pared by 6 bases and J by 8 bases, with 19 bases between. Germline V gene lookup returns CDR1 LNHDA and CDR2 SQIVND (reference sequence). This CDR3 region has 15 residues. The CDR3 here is CASSTSGTGWEKLFF. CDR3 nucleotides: TGTGCCAGTAGCACATCCGGAACAGGGTGGGAAAAACTGTTTTTT. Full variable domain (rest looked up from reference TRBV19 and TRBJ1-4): DGGITQSPKYLFRKEGQNVTLSCEQNLNHDAMYWYRQDPGQGLRLIYYSQIVNDFQKGDIAEGYSVSREKKESFPLTVTSAQKNPTAFYLCASSTSGTGWEKLFFGSGTQLSVL.

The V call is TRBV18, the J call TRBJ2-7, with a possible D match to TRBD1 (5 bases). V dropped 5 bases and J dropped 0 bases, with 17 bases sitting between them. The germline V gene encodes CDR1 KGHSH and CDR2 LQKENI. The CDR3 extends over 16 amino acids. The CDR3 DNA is TGTGCCAGCTCATCAGGAGTGACAGTCCTCTCCTACGAGCAGTACTTC. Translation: CASSSGVTVLSYEQYF.

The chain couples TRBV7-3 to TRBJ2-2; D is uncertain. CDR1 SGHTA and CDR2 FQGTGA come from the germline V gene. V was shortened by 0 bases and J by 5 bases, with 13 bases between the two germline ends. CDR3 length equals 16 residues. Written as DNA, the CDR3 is TGTGCCAGCAGCTTAACGACACCTTATACGACCGGGGAGCTGTTTTTT. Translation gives CASSLTTPYTTGELFF.

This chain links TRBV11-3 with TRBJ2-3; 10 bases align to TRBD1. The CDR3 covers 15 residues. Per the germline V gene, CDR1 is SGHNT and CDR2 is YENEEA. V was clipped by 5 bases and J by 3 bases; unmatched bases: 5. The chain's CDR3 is CASSRRDRGTDTQYF. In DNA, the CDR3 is TGTGCCAGCAGCAGACGGGACAGGGGTACAGATACGCAGTATTTT.

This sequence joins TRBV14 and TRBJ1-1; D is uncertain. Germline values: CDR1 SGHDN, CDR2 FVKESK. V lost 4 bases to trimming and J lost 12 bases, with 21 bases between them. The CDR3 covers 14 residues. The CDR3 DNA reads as TGTGCCAGCAGCCCTGTAGGAGAACTGCGGTATCCTTTCTTT. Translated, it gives CASSPVGELRYPFF.

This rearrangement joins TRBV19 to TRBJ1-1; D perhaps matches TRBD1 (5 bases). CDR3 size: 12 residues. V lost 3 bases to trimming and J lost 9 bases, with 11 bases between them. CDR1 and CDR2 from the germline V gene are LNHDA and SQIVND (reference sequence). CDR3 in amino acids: CASSMPQGKAFF. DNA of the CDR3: TGTGCCAGTAGTATGCCTCAGGGCAAAGCTTTCTTT.

The CDR3 sequence is CASSTRDGYTF. The CDR3 coding sequence is TGTGCCAGCAGTACCAGGGACGGCTACACCTTC. The V gene is TRBV6-5, the J gene TRBJ1-2; TRBD1 might be the D (5 bases). Germline values: CDR1 MNHEY, CDR2 SVGAGI. V was trimmed by 5 bases and J by 8 bases, leaving 9 bases between them. CDR3 length equals 11 residues.

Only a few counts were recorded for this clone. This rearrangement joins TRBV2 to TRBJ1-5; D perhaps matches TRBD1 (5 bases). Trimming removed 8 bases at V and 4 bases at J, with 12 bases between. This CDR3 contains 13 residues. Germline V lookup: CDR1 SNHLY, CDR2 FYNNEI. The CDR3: CASLRDLNQPQHF. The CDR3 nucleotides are TGTGCCAGCCTCCGGGACCTAAATCAGCCCCAGCATTTT.

CDR3 DNA: TGTGCCAGCAGCTTGAGGATCGCAACCGGGACAGATACGCAGTATTTT. It specifies CASSLRIATGTDTQYF. This chain connects TRBV5-4 to TRBJ2-3; D not certain. V was clipped by 1 base and J by 3 bases, with 15 bases between them. Germline-derived CDR1 and CDR2 are SGHNT and YYREEE (reference sequence). The CDR3 loop spans 16 amino acids.

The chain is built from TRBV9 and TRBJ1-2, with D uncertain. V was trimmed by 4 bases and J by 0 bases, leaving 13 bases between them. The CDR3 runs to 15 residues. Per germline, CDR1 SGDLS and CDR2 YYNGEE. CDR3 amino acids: CASSPWGGPNYGYTF. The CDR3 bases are TGTGCCAGCAGCCCCTGGGGAGGACCTAACTATGGCTACACCTTC.

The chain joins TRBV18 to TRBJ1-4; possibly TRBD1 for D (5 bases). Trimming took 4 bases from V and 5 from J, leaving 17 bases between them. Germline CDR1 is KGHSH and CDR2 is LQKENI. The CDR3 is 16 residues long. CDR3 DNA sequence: TGTGCCAGCTCACTCTACGAGCAGGGTGGGAATGAAAAACTGTTTTTT. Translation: CASSLYEQGGNEKLFF.

CDR3 residues: CASGLPPQGAPAFF. The CDR3, as DNA: TGTGCTAGTGGTTTGCCACCCCAGGGAGCGCCAGCTTTCTTT. The chain joins TRBV12-5 to TRBJ1-1; a possible D gene is TRBD1 (5 bases). The CDR3 extends over 14 amino acids. V gave up 2 bases and J gave up 10 bases, with 17 bases separating them. Germline V gene data show CDR1 as LGHNT and CDR2 as FRNRAP.

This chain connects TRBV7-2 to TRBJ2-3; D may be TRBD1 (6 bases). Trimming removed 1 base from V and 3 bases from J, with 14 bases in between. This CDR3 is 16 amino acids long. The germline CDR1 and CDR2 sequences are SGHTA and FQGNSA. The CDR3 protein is CASSLGYRELTDTQYF. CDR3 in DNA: TGTGCCAGCAGCTTAGGCTACAGGGAGTTGACAGATACGCAGTATTTT.

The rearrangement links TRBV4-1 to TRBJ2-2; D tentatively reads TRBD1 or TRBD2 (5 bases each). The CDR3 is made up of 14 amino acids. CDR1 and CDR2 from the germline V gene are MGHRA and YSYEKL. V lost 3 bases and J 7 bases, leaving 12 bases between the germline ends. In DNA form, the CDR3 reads TGCGCCAGCAGCCATCCTCCAGGGAGCGGGGAGCTGTTTTTT. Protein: CASSHPPGSGELFF.